This TCR beta chain derives from a study of blood T cell repertoires in COVID-19. Across the study: COVID-19 samples collected from the United States, Italy and Spain covered acute and convalescent phases. From T cells, B-cell-depleted T cells, or PBMCs came the material, which was cDNA or gDNA.

J was trimmed by 1 base and V by 0 bases; bases with no gene match: 17. CDR1 SGHNT and CDR2 YENEEA come from the germline V gene. The CDR3 covers 20 residues. The authors' processing: By means of reference gene primer amplification, nucleated cell counts were estimated. TCRdb keeps only in-frame clones here, not all; method: immunoSEQ multiplex PCR. V and J calls and clone size are those listed in that table; D and trimming were worked out from the DNA. This sample has over 250,000 clones; roughly 87% occur once, and the top ten carry about an eighth. The chain recombines TRBV11-3 with TRBJ2-7, with TRBD2 matching 8 bases. Sequenced: peripheral blood. This sequence originates from a human donor in a cohort sampled during active COVID-19. CDR3 residues: CASSLDLSGRNHSYSYEQYF. The DNA of the CDR3 is TGTGCCAGCAGCTTAGATTTGAGCGGGAGAAACCACTCTTATTCCTACGAGCAGTACTTC. The complete variable domain, with remaining parts taken from reference TRBV11-3 and TRBJ2-7, reads EAGVVQSPRYKIIEKKQPVAFWCNPISGHNTLYWYLQNLGQGPELLIRYENEEAVDDSQLPKDRFSAERLKGVDSTLKIQPAELGDSAVYLCASSLDLSGRNHSYSYEQYFGPGTRLTVT.